This TCR beta chain was captured by sequencing in a study of T cell repertoires in cytomegalovirus infection. Turning to the study itself: Indications of both CMV infection and matching HLA type were provided by public TCR beta signatures.

One entry per CDR3 protein, called by TCRdb with MiXCR from the reads. This table has around 740,000 distinct CDR3 sequences, less than 40% appearing once. This receptor was taken from a human donor in good health (CMV status not recorded). Some clones in this sample may be carry-over from other donors' samples. Sequences were obtained from PBMCs.

The CDR3 sequence: CSARDPGQRETQYF. CDR3 DNA: TGCAGTGCTAGAGATCCCGGGCAAAGGGAGACCCAGTACTTC. This chain links TRBV20-1 with TRBJ2-5; D is ambiguous. Trimming stripped 0 bases from V and 5 bases from J, with 13 bases between. This CDR3 contains 14 residues. Germline V CDR1 and CDR2: DFQATT, SNEGSKA (reference sequence).